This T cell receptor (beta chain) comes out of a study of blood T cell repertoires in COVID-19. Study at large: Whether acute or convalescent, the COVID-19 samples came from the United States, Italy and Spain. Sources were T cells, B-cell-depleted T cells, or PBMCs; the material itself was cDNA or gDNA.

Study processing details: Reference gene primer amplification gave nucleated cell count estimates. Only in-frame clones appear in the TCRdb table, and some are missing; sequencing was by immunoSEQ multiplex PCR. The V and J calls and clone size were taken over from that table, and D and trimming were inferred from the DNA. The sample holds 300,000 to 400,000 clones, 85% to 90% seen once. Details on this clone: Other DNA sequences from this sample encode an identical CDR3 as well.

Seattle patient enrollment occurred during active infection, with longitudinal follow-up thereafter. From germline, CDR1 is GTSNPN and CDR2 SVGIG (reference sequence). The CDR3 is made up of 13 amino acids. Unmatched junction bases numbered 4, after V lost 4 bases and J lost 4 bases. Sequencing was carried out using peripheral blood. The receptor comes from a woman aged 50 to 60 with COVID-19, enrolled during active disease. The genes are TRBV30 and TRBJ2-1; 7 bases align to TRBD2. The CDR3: CAWTSGTYNEQFF. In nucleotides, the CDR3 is TGTGCCTGGACTAGCGGTACTTACAATGAGCAGTTCTTC.